This T cell receptor (beta chain) appears in the sequencing data of a study of OX40 agonist ivuxolimab in advanced cancers. Findings and limits, study-wide: CD8+ T cells averaged more expanded clones than CD4+.

Sequencing used immunoSEQ multiplex PCR; TCRdb keeps in-frame clones, though not all of them. The profile shows 65,000 to 95,000 clones, 90% to 95% of them singletons. A note on this clone: Its target is unknown. Because the CDR3's place on the DNA is in doubt, the DNA is left out and the CDR3 is given as listed by TCRdb.

The sample consisted of CD4+ or CD8+ T cells sorted from blood, taken in a trial of the OX40 agonist ivuxolimab. The source is an adult with an advanced solid tumor such as melanoma, head and neck, liver or kidney cancer.

CDR3 sequence reads: CASSNAWGQGALREFF. The genes are TRBV27 and TRBJ2-1; the table's D call TRBD1 went unverified against the DNA. The CDR3 is 16 amino acids long, termini counted. Looked up from germline, CDR1 is MNHEY and CDR2 is SMNVEV (reference sequence).